The 16 T cell receptor beta chains presented below share a single source sample, sequenced in a study of blood T cell repertoires in COVID-19. The data were produced by immunoSEQ multiplex PCR, yet TCRdb's version contains in-frame clones alone and is incomplete. Of some 200,000 clones in the sample, 88% were seen once. Sequenced input: peripheral blood. The receptors were gathered from a man in his fifties with COVID-19, enrolled during active disease.

The rearrangement uses TRBV19 and TRBJ2-2; TRBD2 matches at 13 bases. Germline trimming cut 5 bases from V and 4 bases from J; bases unmatched to any gene: 4. Germline V gene data show CDR1 as LNHDA and CDR2 as SQIVND (reference sequence). This CDR3 has 16 residues. CDR3 coding DNA: TGTGCCAGTAGTCAAGGGACTAGCGGGGTCACCGGGGAGCTGTTTTTT. As protein: CASSQGTSGVTGELFF.

The chain has TRBV12-3 or TRBV12-4 and TRBJ1-1; D remains unclear. The CDR3 loop spans 13 amino acids. Trimming left V 5 bases short and J 8 bases short, with 15 bases between. The CDR3 protein is CASSTATMREAFF. CDR3 bases: TGTGCCAGCAGTACGGCGACCATGAGGGAAGCTTTCTTT.

The rearrangement uses TRBV19 and TRBJ2-2; 9 nucleotides agree with TRBD1. This CDR3 has 15 amino acids. Germline CDR1 is LNHDA and CDR2 is SQIVND (reference sequence). The trim removed 1 base at V and 6 bases at J, leaving 3 bases unmatched. The CDR3 protein is CASSIAGQGSGELFF. The CDR3 region has the DNA TGTGCCAGTAGTATAGCTGGACAGGGGTCCGGGGAGCTGTTTTTT. The variable domain in full, completed from reference TRBV19 and TRBJ2-2, reads DGGITQSPKYLFRKEGQNVTLSCEQNLNHDAMYWYRQDPGQGLRLIYYSQIVNDFQKGDIAEGYSVSREKKESFPLTVTSAQKNPTAFYLCASSIAGQGSGELFFGEGSRLTVL.

The chain's CDR3 is CASKDTSGNTIYF. The CDR3, as DNA: TGTGCCAGCAAGGACACTTCTGGAAACACCATATATTTT. V is TRBV2 and J is TRBJ1-3; D is possibly TRBD1 (5 bases). Germline values: CDR1 SNHLY, CDR2 FYNNEI. Trimming left V 7 bases short and J 1 base short, with 8 bases between. The CDR3 totals 13 residues.

The J gene is TRBJ2-3, the V gene TRBV6-2 or TRBV6-3, with 12 bases identical to TRBD1. The CDR3 has 18 amino acids. The ends lost 2 bases at V and 4 bases at J; junction bases unmatched: 10. The germline V gene has CDR1 MNHEY and CDR2 SVGEGT. The CDR3 sequence is CASSYPGQGAPAPDTQYF. The CDR3 bases are TGTGCCAGCAGTTACCCGGGACAGGGGGCGCCCGCCCCAGATACGCAGTATTTT.

This clone has a handful of counts. J is TRBJ2-7 and V is TRBV6-5, with a tentative D call TRBD2 (5 bases). The ends were cut back, 8 bases at V and 4 bases at J, with 12 bases in the middle. There are 12 residues in the CDR3. The germline CDR1 and CDR2 sequences are MNHEY and SVGAGI. The CDR3 DNA reads TGTGCCAGCTACGAATGGGAGTACGAGCAGTACTTC. Its protein product is CASYEWEYEQYF.

The chain carries TRBV10-3 and TRBJ1-1; 10 bases are shared with TRBD1. With V trimmed by 6 bases and J by 8 bases, 3 bases remained unmatched. Germline CDR1 ENHRY, CDR2 SYGVKD. The CDR3 sequence is 12 residues long. In nucleotides, the CDR3 is TGTGCCATCAGAAAGGACAGGGGGGAAGCTTTCTTT. As protein: CAIRKDRGEAFF.

The chain is built from TRBV7-2 and TRBJ2-7, with D perhaps matching TRBD2 (7 bases). CDR1 and CDR2 from the germline V gene are SGHTA and FQGNSA. The CDR3 sequence is 13 residues long. V shed 4 bases and J shed 2 bases, with 9 bases lying between them. The chain's CDR3 is CASSWGGTYEQYF. CDR3 coding DNA: TGTGCCAGCAGCTGGGGGGGCACCTACGAGCAGTACTTC.

This clone was observed a few times. The chain couples TRBV19 to TRBJ2-7, with 10 bases that match TRBD1. Germline loops: CDR1 LNHDA, CDR2 SQIVND (reference sequence). The CDR3 is made up of 15 amino acids. V dropped 5 bases and J dropped 0; count of bases not matched to a gene: 4. CDR3 in amino acids: CASSYRDRGSYEQYF. In nucleotides, the CDR3 is TGTGCCAGTAGTTACCGGGACAGGGGCTCCTACGAGCAGTACTTC.

The chain employs TRBV30 and TRBJ1-1, with 7 bases aligning to TRBD1. The CDR3 has 14 amino acids. From germline, CDR1 is GTSNPN and CDR2 SVGIG (reference sequence). The junction had 5 bases not matched to a gene; V was cut back by 3 bases and J by 1 base. The CDR3 reads CAWSRDRANTEAFF. The CDR3 DNA follows: TGTGCCTGGAGCAGAGACAGGGCGAACACTGAAGCTTTCTTT.

V is TRBV6-4 and J is TRBJ2-5; 12 bases line up with TRBD2. J lost 4 bases, V lost 5 bases, and 5 bases had no gene match. CDR3 length equals 15 residues. The V gene's germline CDR1 is MRHNA and CDR2 SNTAGT. CDR3 loop: CASSRTSGTGETQYF. In nucleotides, the CDR3 is TGTGCCAGCAGTAGGACTAGCGGGACGGGAGAGACCCAGTACTTC.

The J gene is TRBJ1-3, the V gene TRBV18; D gene ambiguous. The CDR3 totals 16 residues. Trimming pared 3 bases from V and 0 bases from J, leaving 12 bases between. Germline assignment: CDR1 KGHSH and CDR2 LQKENI. In DNA, the CDR3 is TGTGCCAGCTCACCTTATGGGGAGAGCTCTGGAAACACCATATATTTT. Protein sequence: CASSPYGESSGNTIYF. Drawing the rest from reference TRBV18 and TRBJ1-3, the complete variable domain is NAGVMQNPRHLVRRRGQEARLRCSPMKGHSHVYWYRQLPEEGLKFMVYLQKENIIDESGMPKERFSAEFPKEGPSILRIQQVVRGDSAAYFCASSPYGESSGNTIYFGEGSWLTVV.

The V call is TRBV11-1, the J call TRBJ2-4, with D tentatively TRBD1 (6 bases). Looked up from germline, CDR1 is SGHAT and CDR2 is FQDESV (reference sequence). This CDR3 is 14 amino acids long. With 1 base removed from V and 6 bases from J, the gap between germline ends came to 10 bases. CDR3 sequence reads: CASSLGGQGNIQYF. CDR3 nucleotide sequence: TGTGCCAGCAGCTTAGGGGGGCAGGGAAACATTCAGTACTTC.

This chain connects TRBV19 to TRBJ2-1; the D gene is possibly TRBD2 (6 bases). Germline CDR1 LNHDA, CDR2 SQIVND (reference sequence). The CDR3 runs to 14 residues. V shed 3 bases and J shed 5 bases, with 11 bases lying between them. The CDR3 loop is CASSMAVADNEQFF. CDR3 sequence (DNA): TGTGCCAGTAGTATGGCGGTAGCGGACAATGAGCAGTTCTTC. Combining the CDR3 with reference TRBV19 and TRBJ2-1 gives the whole variable domain DGGITQSPKYLFRKEGQNVTLSCEQNLNHDAMYWYRQDPGQGLRLIYYSQIVNDFQKGDIAEGYSVSREKKESFPLTVTSAQKNPTAFYLCASSMAVADNEQFFGPGTRLTVL.

The chain links TRBV5-1 to TRBJ2-3, with 7 bases lining up with TRBD2. The ends lost 2 bases at V and 5 bases at J; junction bases unmatched: 8. This CDR3 is 15 amino acids long. In germline, CDR1 is SGHRS, CDR2 YFSETQ. The CDR3 DNA reads TGCGCCAGCAGCTTAACAGCGGGAAAGGTAGATACGCAGTATTTT. It yields the protein CASSLTAGKVDTQYF.

The rearrangement joins TRBV11-2 to TRBJ1-1; 9 positions match TRBD1. CDR1 and CDR2 from the germline V gene are SGHAT and FQNNGV. The CDR3 consists of 14 residues. Losses at the gene ends were 2 bases for V and 7 bases for J; bases not matched to a gene: 5. The CDR3 coding sequence is TGTGCCAGCAGCTTATGGACAGGGGTTCGTGAAGCTTTCTTT. It encodes CASSLWTGVREAFF. Drawing the rest from reference TRBV11-2 and TRBJ1-1, the complete variable domain is EAGVAQSPRYKIIEKRQSVAFWCNPISGHATLYWYQQILGQGPKLLIQFQNNGVVDDSQLPKDRFSAERLKGVDSTLKIQPAKLEDSAVYLCASSLWTGVREAFFGQGTRLTVV.